Reported below is one TCR beta chain. The sample originates from a study of beta chain features in type 1 diabetes. Each donor gave one heparinised blood draw averaging around 0.12 L. Isolated RNA was reverse transcribed in full, so expressed TCRB transcripts were sequenced. Libraries were prepared by immunoSEQ multiplex PCR; TCRdb keeps only in-frame clonotypes and omits some of them. This sample has 120,000 to 150,000 clones, with roughly 48% found just once. Germline V CDR1 and CDR2: MNHEY, SVGAGI. V was clipped by 0 bases and J by 8 bases, with 13 bases between them. CDR3 length equals 14 residues.

The rearrangement joins TRBV6-5 to TRBJ1-2; tentative D call: TRBD1 (6 bases). The sequenced sample was Tregs from blood. This clonotype was sampled from a man younger than 35 in good health. DNA for the CDR3: TGTGCCAGCAGTTACTCGGGGGGGCAGGACGGCTACACCTTC. This encodes CASSYSGGQDGYTF.